This T cell receptor (beta chain) was retrieved from a study of cytomegalovirus exposure and HLA in healthy donors. Study findings and constraints: Excluded: some indistinguishable V segments such as TRBV6-2 and TRBV6-3.

This CDR3 has 14 residues. CDR1 is MNHEY and CDR2 is SVGAGI in the germline V gene. Germline trimming cut 6 bases from V and 13 bases from J; bases unmatched to any gene: 10. This clone has just a few counts. Its target is unknown. Use of 60 Vbeta and 13 Jbeta primers characterized the PCR. Sequenced by immunoSEQ multiplex PCR; TCRdb stores in-frame clones only, minus some. The data contain about 150,000 clones, approximately 71% of them singletons. The source material was PBMCs. This chain joins TRBV6-5 and TRBJ1-6, with 9 positions matching TRBD1. This sequence was found in a young man in good health and CMV-seropositive. CDR3 region: CASRARYRGLPLHF. DNA for the CDR3: TGTGCCAGCAGAGCTCGATACAGGGGGCTTCCCCTCCACTTT.